This TCR beta chain was sequenced in a study of T cell responses to AZD1222 COVID-19 vaccine. For this clone: Its cognate antigen is unknown.

Regarding the study as a whole: Spike-specific TCR breadth and depth grew following two AZD1222 doses. Donors in the cohort were predominantly white British and more often female, and clonal diversity was possibly underestimated. Dominant CD4 TCR responses targeted spike regions 160-218 and 743-854. Close to half of spike-specific TCRs reportedly recognize unmutated variant regions.

TCRdb's copy holds only in-frame clones and misses some; the assay was immunoSEQ multiplex PCR. The sample carries 150,000 to 200,000 clones, about 91% recorded once. This CDR3 is built from 14 residues. Germline V CDR1 and CDR2: SEHNR, FQNEAQ (reference sequence). Trimming removed 5 bases from V and 0 bases from J, with 8 bases in between. This receptor was taken from an adult who received the AZD1222 COVID-19 vaccine. The input for sequencing was peripheral blood, taken 28 days after the second AZD1222 dose. This chain joins TRBV7-9 and TRBJ1-5; the D is unclear. The CDR3, as DNA: TGTGCCAGCAGCCCCGACGGTAGCAATCAGCCCCAGCATTTT. Amino acid sequence: CASSPDGSNQPQHF.